These T cell receptor beta chains were read from a single sample in a study of beta chain features in type 1 diabetes. This table comes from immunoSEQ multiplex PCR, and its TCRdb copy is limited to in-frame clones, with some not included. The sample lists hundreds of thousands of clones, more than 13% occurring once. Input material: naive CD4+ T cells from blood. All receptors derive from a young man with type 1 diabetes. The CDR3 runs from the conserved cysteine through the conserved F or W.

len: 17; v_gene: TRBV5-4; j_gene: TRBJ2-3; CDR3aa: CASSSRTSGGPRDTQYF
len: 15; v_gene: TRBV2; j_gene: TRBJ2-3; CDR3aa: CASTPKAWYTDTQYF
len: 12; v_gene: TRBV30; j_gene: TRBJ1-2; CDR3aa: CACATGNRGYTF
len: 16; v_gene: TRBV6-1; j_gene: TRBJ1-2; CDR3aa: CASSERGPTPRFGYTF
len: 15; v_gene: TRBV4-2; j_gene: TRBJ2-3; CDR3aa: CASSLRGLRTDTQYF
len: 14; v_gene: TRBV30; j_gene: TRBJ2-7; CDR3aa: CAWSVSQGPYEQYF
len: 12; v_gene: TRBV25-1; j_gene: TRBJ1-6; CDR3aa: CASSALGSPLHF
len: 13; v_gene: TRBV28; j_gene: TRBJ1-1; CDR3aa: CASSLRQGAEAFF
len: 14; v_gene: TRBV7-9; j_gene: TRBJ2-3; CDR3aa: CASSHGQGTDTQYF
len: 15; v_gene: TRBV18; j_gene: TRBJ1-1; CDR3aa: CASSPAEITNTEAFF
len: 11; v_gene: TRBV19; j_gene: TRBJ2-3; CDR3aa: CASQREDTQYF
len: 16; v_gene: TRBV25-1; j_gene: TRBJ2-7; CDR3aa: CASSEALGGGTYEQYF
len: 16; v_gene: TRBV18; j_gene: TRBJ2-3; CDR3aa: CASSPRLAGDTDTQYF
len: 13; v_gene: TRBV7-3; j_gene: TRBJ1-1; CDR3aa: CASSFQRNTEAFF
len: 12; v_gene: TRBV28; j_gene: TRBJ2-1; CDR3aa: CASMQRENEQFF
len: 15; v_gene: TRBV30; j_gene: TRBJ2-7; CDR3aa: CAWRAGLAGYYEQYF
len: 14; v_gene: TRBV19; j_gene: TRBJ1-1; CDR3aa: CASSMGQSEGEAFF
len: 17; v_gene: TRBV10-3; j_gene: TRBJ2-1; CDR3aa: CAISDSRTGSWSNEQFF
len: 12; v_gene: TRBV10-3; j_gene: TRBJ2-5; CDR3aa: CAIRSTGTAQYF
len: 12; v_gene: TRBV9; j_gene: TRBJ2-2; CDR3aa: CASSRDYGELFF
len: 14; v_gene: TRBV9; j_gene: TRBJ2-7; CDR3aa: CASSLRLDSYEQYF
len: 11; v_gene: TRBV29-1; j_gene: TRBJ2-3; CDR3aa: CSAGRSDTQYF
len: 14; v_gene: TRBV4-3; j_gene: TRBJ2-7; CDR3aa: CASSQSSATYEQYF
len: 15; v_gene: TRBV7-2; j_gene: TRBJ1-6; CDR3aa: CASTQPGRSNSPLHF
len: 12; v_gene: TRBV6-6; j_gene: TRBJ2-1; CDR3aa: CASKAGGGEQFF
len: 17; v_gene: TRBV21-1; j_gene: TRBJ2-4; CDR3aa: CASSKVGRGEAKNIQYF
len: 11; v_gene: TRBV30; j_gene: TRBJ1-2; CDR3aa: CAWRGTSRYTF
len: 14; v_gene: TRBV7-2; j_gene: TRBJ1-1; CDR3aa: CASSLWTSNTEAFF
len: 15; v_gene: TRBV2; j_gene: TRBJ2-3; CDR3aa: CASSEQGTSTDTQYF
len: 11; v_gene: TRBV28; j_gene: TRBJ1-5; CDR3aa: CASSASIAQHF
len: 14; v_gene: TRBV14; j_gene: TRBJ2-3; CDR3aa: CASSPSRGWDTQYF
len: 13; v_gene: TRBV15; j_gene: TRBJ1-1; CDR3aa: CATSGGANTEAFF
len: 12; v_gene: TRBV9; j_gene: TRBJ2-3; CDR3aa: CASSVAEDTQYF
len: 15; v_gene: TRBV19; j_gene: TRBJ2-4; CDR3aa: CASSKAVLAKNIQYF
len: 14; v_gene: TRBV6-6; j_gene: TRBJ2-7; CDR3aa: CASSYGTGTYEQYF
len: 13; v_gene: TRBV30; j_gene: TRBJ2-1; CDR3aa: CAHQQGTYNEQFF
len: 11; v_gene: TRBV28; j_gene: TRBJ1-2; CDR3aa: CASSLAYGYTF
len: 15; v_gene: TRBV9; j_gene: TRBJ2-1; CDR3aa: CASSVALADYNEQFF
len: 18; v_gene: TRBV7-2; j_gene: TRBJ2-1; CDR3aa: CASSLEAPREGSYNEQFF
len: 14; v_gene: TRBV9; j_gene: TRBJ2-7; CDR3aa: CASSVASTGGKQYF
len: 13; v_gene: TRBV4-1; j_gene: TRBJ1-1; CDR3aa: CASSQDWATEAFF
len: 20; v_gene: TRBV10-3; j_gene: TRBJ2-7; CDR3aa: CAISESRGRWTSGRVYEQYF
len: 15; v_gene: TRBV25-1; j_gene: TRBJ2-1; CDR3aa: CASANRDRVHNEQFF
len: 11; v_gene: TRBV20-1; j_gene: TRBJ1-2; CDR3aa: CSARDDSGYTF
len: 16; v_gene: TRBV7-9; j_gene: TRBJ2-1; CDR3aa: CASSPLLAGEYNEQFF
len: 14; v_gene: TRBV7-3; j_gene: TRBJ1-2; CDR3aa: CASSSRGRGNGYTF
len: 17; v_gene: TRBV7-6; j_gene: TRBJ1-4; CDR3aa: CASSLGLTGTGEEKLFF
len: 16; v_gene: TRBV7-7; j_gene: TRBJ2-5; CDR3aa: CASSPGLAGGQETQYF
len: 16; v_gene: TRBV4-1; j_gene: TRBJ2-5; CDR3aa: CASSLGSGALVETQYF
len: 14; v_gene: TRBV18; j_gene: TRBJ1-5; CDR3aa: CASSPTGGDQPQHF
len: 11; v_gene: TRBV9; j_gene: TRBJ2-5; CDR3aa: CASSVFETQYF
len: 14; v_gene: TRBV7-2; j_gene: TRBJ1-2; CDR3aa: CASRNRGLVYGYTF